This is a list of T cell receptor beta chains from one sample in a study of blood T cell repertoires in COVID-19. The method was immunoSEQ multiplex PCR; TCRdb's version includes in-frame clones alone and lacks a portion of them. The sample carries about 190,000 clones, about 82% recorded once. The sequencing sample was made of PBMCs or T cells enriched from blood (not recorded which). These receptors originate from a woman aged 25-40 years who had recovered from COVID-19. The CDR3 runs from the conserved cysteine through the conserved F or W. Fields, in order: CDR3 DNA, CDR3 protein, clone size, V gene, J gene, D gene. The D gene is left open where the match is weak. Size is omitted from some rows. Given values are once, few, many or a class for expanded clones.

TGTGCCAGCTCACCACGTAGGACAGGGGATCTATACGAGCAGTACTTC	CASSPRRTGDLYEQYF	NA	TRBV18	TRBJ2-7	TRBD1
TGCGCCAGCAGCTTGGTTCAGACTTACAATGAGCAGTTCTTC	CASSLVQTYNEQFF	once	TRBV5-1	TRBJ2-1	NA
TGCAGCGTTAACGAAGGGGTGAGCGGGGAGCTGTTTTTT	CSVNEGVSGELFF	NA	TRBV29-1	TRBJ2-2	NA
TGTGCCAGCAGCTATCAGGGGTGGACTGAAGCTTTCTTT	CASSYQGWTEAFF	NA	TRBV7-9	TRBJ1-1	NA
TGTGCCACCAGTGATCCACGGGACAGCACTTATGGCTACACCTTC	CATSDPRDSTYGYTF	NA	TRBV24-1	TRBJ1-2	TRBD1
TGTGCCAGCAGCCCCGGAGGGAGGGAGCAGTACTTC	CASSPGGREQYF	NA	TRBV5-6	TRBJ2-7	NA
TGTGCCAGCAGCCAAGAGGGTCGGAGGGGCTCCTACGAGCAGTACTTC	CASSQEGRRGSYEQYF	NA	TRBV4-2	TRBJ2-7	NA
TGTGCCAGCAGCTTGGGGGGGACACCCGTCGGGGGTCAGCCCCAGCATTTT	CASSLGGTPVGGQPQHF	NA	TRBV7-9	TRBJ1-5	NA
TGTGCCAGCAAGTTAGTGTCATTATATTATGAGCAGTTCTTC	CASKLVSLYYEQFF	NA	TRBV27	TRBJ2-1	NA
TGTGCCAGCAGCTTGGTAGCGGGAGGTATCACAGATACGCAGTATTTT	CASSLVAGGITDTQYF	NA	TRBV5-6	TRBJ2-3	TRBD2
TGTGCCAGTAGTATATCGGCAGGGTCGGCCTACGAGCAGTACTTC	CASSISAGSAYEQYF	once	TRBV19	TRBJ2-7	NA
TGTGCCAGCTCACCACCTGGTCCCGGGGTGGGAACTGAAGCTTTCTTT	CASSPPGPGVGTEAFF	NA	TRBV18	TRBJ1-1	NA
TGCGCCAGCAGCCAAGGGTTAGCGAGCGGGAGGAGGTACAATGAGCAGTTCTTC	CASSQGLASGRRYNEQFF	once	TRBV4-1	TRBJ2-1	TRBD2
TGTGCCAGCTCACCCCAGGGGAACACAGATACGCAGTATTTT	CASSPQGNTDTQYF	NA	TRBV18	TRBJ2-3	NA
TGTGCCAGCAGTGGGGGGACTAGCGGGGTTACAGAGCAGTTCTTC	CASSGGTSGVTEQFF	NA	TRBV25-1	TRBJ2-1	TRBD2
TGCGCCAGCAGCCCCCAATCTAGCGAGCAGTACTTC	CASSPQSSEQYF	once	TRBV4-1	TRBJ2-7	NA
TGCGCCAGCAGCTTGGGTGGGAGTCTCCAAGAGACCCAGTACTTC	CASSLGGSLQETQYF	NA	TRBV5-1	TRBJ2-5	NA
TGTGCCAGCAGTCCCAAATATACCGCGGCCGCCCACGAGCAGTACTTC	CASSPKYTAAAHEQYF	NA	TRBV2	TRBJ2-7	NA
TGTGCCAGTAGTATAGGGGGACAGGGACCCCAAGAGACCCAGTACTTC	CASSIGGQGPQETQYF	NA	TRBV19	TRBJ2-5	TRBD1
TGTGCCAGCAGCGCAGAACTAGCGGGGAGCACAGATACGCAGTATTTT	CASSAELAGSTDTQYF	NA	TRBV5-4	TRBJ2-3	TRBD2
TGTGCCAGCAGTGTGGAGCAGAATGAGCAGTTCTTC	CASSVEQNEQFF	NA	TRBV2	TRBJ2-1	NA
TGTGCCAGCAGTGATAAAGCGGGAGCCCCAGATACGCAGTATTTT	CASSDKAGAPDTQYF	NA	TRBV6-1	TRBJ2-3	TRBD2
TGTGCCAGCAGTTCCATTCTAGCGCCCCGAGGGAGTTACGAGCAGTACTTC	CASSSILAPRGSYEQYF	NA	TRBV27	TRBJ2-7	NA
TGTGCCAGCAGCGGACAACCACTTAATTCACCCCTCCACTTT	CASSGQPLNSPLHF	NA	TRBV7-9	TRBJ1-6	NA
TGTGCCAGCAGCCGGGACACCACTGAAGCTTTCTTT	CASSRDTTEAFF	once	TRBV7-9	TRBJ1-1	NA
TGTGCCAGCGACCTCGGGGGTCAGAACACTGAAGCTTTCTTT	CASDLGGQNTEAFF	NA	TRBV7-9	TRBJ1-1	NA
TGCGCCAGCAGCCAACTAGCGGGAGCTGGCCACGGGTATGAGCAGTTCTTC	CASSQLAGAGHGYEQFF	NA	TRBV5-1	TRBJ2-1	TRBD2
TGTGCCACCAGTGATTGGGCAGGCCCTCAAGAGACCCAGTACTTC	CATSDWAGPQETQYF	NA	TRBV24-1	TRBJ2-5	NA
TGCAGTGCTAGTGGGGATAGGGAAGTTGGACTATATGGCTACACCTTC	CSASGDREVGLYGYTF	few	TRBV20-1	TRBJ1-2	NA
TGTGCCAGCAGCTACGGGGGTGAGGGAATTATCCACGAGCAGTACTTC	CASSYGGEGIIHEQYF	NA	TRBV28	TRBJ2-7	NA
TGTGCCACCAGCAGAGATGCGGGACAGGGGGGCGAGACCCAGTACTTC	CATSRDAGQGGETQYF	once	TRBV15	TRBJ2-5	TRBD1
TGTGCCAGCAGCAAAACCGGGACAGGGGTGAACTATGGCTACACCTTC	CASSKTGTGVNYGYTF	NA	TRBV7-9	TRBJ1-2	TRBD1
TGTGCCAGCTCTAGCGGGAGGGCCTTCTACAATGAGCAGTTCTTC	CASSSGRAFYNEQFF	NA	TRBV3-1/TRBV3-2	TRBJ2-1	TRBD2
TGTGCCAGCAGCCCGAGCTACGAGCAGTACTTC	CASSPSYEQYF	NA	TRBV7-9	TRBJ2-7	NA
TGTGCCAGCAGCCGCACCTCCCAGGCGCGGGACTGGTCCTACGAGCAGTACTTC	CASSRTSQARDWSYEQYF	NA	TRBV14	TRBJ2-7	NA
TGTGCCAGCAGTGGGAACAGGGTCGGCTATGGCTACACCTTC	CASSGNRVGYGYTF	NA	TRBV6-4	TRBJ1-2	NA
TGCGCCAGCAGCTCGGTTACTAGAAGAATATCCCCCGAGCAGTTCTTC	CASSSVTRRISPEQFF	NA	TRBV5-1	TRBJ2-1	NA
TGTGCCAGCAGAGCGAGGTTAGGAGGCGCCACTGAAGCTTTCTTT	CASRARLGGATEAFF	NA	TRBV6-5	TRBJ1-1	NA
TGTGCCAGCTCACCACAAGGCGGAGAGCAGTTCTTC	CASSPQGGEQFF	NA	TRBV18	TRBJ2-1	NA
TGTGCCAGCTCAACGACTAGCGGTGCCTTCTACGAGCAGTACTTC	CASSTTSGAFYEQYF	NA	TRBV18	TRBJ2-7	TRBD2